This is a list of T cell receptor beta chains from one sample in a study of T cells after yellow fever vaccination. Each CDR3 protein is one row after TCRdb ran MiXCR on the 5' RACE reads. The data contain 500,000 to 650,000 distinct CDR3 sequences, roughly a sixth of them singletons. The sample consisted of PBMCs, taken 4 to 5 days after the first yellow fever vaccination. These receptors all stem from a man aged 18 to 30 who received the YFV17D yellow fever vaccine. CDR3s leave out the opening cysteine and the closing phenylalanine or tryptophan. D genes are given only for firm matches. The size entry is marked missing in some rows and otherwise reads once, few, many or a size class.

size,V,J,length,D,CDR3
once,TRBV10-3,TRBJ1-1,13,TRBD1,AIIDGEGASTEAF
.,TRBV11-2,TRBJ2-5,13,TRBD1,ASSLGRGQQETQY
.,TRBV10-3,TRBJ2-3,12,.,AIKNGDISDTQY
.,TRBV4-1,TRBJ1-2,14,.,ASSPVGLTVDYGYT
.,TRBV20-1,TRBJ1-2,12,TRBD1,SATDRGADYGYT
.,TRBV7-2,TRBJ2-5,14,TRBD1,ASSLNRQGRQETQY
few,TRBV4-3,TRBJ1-6,14,TRBD1,ASSQEETGWNSPLH
.,TRBV11-2,TRBJ1-2,13,.,ASSDSSPGRRGYT
.,TRBV6-5,TRBJ1-1,15,TRBD1,ASSYPDRGRLNTEAF
few,TRBV27,TRBJ2-5,12,TRBD2,ASSLKTSVETQY
once,TRBV5-4,TRBJ2-3,14,TRBD2,ASSSVLAGLSDTQY
few,TRBV4-1,TRBJ2-3,15,TRBD2,ASSPNPSSGGTDTQY
.,TRBV5-1,TRBJ2-5,11,.,ASSPTPAETQY
many,TRBV7-9,TRBJ1-5,11,.,ASSWDFNQPQH
.,TRBV6-1,TRBJ2-2,15,TRBD2,ASSRMIAGARTGELF